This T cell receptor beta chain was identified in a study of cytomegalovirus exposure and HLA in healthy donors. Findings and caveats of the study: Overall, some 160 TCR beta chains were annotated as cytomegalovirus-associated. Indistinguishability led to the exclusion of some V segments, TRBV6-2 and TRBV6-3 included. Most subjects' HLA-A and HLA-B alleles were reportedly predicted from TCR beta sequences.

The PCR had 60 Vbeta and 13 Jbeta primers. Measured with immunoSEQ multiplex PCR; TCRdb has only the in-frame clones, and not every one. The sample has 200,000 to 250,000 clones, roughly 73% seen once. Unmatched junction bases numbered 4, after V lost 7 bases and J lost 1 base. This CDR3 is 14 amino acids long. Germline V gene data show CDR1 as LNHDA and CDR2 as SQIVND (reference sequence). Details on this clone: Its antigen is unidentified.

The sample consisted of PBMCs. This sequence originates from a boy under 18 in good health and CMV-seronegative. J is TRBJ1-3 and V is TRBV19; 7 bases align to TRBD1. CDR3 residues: CASNAGGSGNTIYF. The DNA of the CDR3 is TGTGCCAGTAATGCAGGGGGATCTGGAAACACCATATATTTT.